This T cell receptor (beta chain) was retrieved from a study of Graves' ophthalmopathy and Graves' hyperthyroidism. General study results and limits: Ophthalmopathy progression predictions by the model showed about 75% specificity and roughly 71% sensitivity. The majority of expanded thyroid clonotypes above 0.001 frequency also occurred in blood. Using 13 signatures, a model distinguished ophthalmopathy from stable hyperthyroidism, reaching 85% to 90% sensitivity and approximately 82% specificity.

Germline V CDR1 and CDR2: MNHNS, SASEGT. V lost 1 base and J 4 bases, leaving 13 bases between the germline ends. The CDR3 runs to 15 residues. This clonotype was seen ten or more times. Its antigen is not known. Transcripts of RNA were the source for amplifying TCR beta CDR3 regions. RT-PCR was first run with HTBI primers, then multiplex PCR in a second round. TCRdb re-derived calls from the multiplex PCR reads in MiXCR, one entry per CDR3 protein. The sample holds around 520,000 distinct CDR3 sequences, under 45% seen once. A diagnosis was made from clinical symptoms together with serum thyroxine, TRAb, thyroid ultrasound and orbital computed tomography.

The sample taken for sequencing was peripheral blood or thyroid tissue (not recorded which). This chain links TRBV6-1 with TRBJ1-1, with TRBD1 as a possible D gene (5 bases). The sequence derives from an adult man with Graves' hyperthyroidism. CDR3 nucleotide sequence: TGTGCCAGCAGTGAAGTTGGGGGACGGGGCACTGAAGCTTTCTTT. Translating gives CASSEVGGRGTEAFF.